This T cell receptor beta chain was sequenced during a study of shared clonotypes between healthy human individuals. The study, taken as a whole, reports: Few donors limited the genetic and exposure-history diversity represented.

V gave up 2 bases and J gave up 4 bases, with 9 bases separating them. CDR1 is KGHSH and CDR2 is LQKENI in the germline V gene. The CDR3 contains 13 residues. Concerning this clone itself: Its matching antigen is unknown.

The data were produced by immunoSEQ multiplex PCR, yet TCRdb's version contains in-frame clones alone and is incomplete. The sample has some 2,500,000 clones, just under 95% seen once; the top ten hold approximately 0.4%. Sequencing input: naive CD4+ T cells from PBMCs. The subset: CD45RA+ positively selected. The origin of this receptor is a man aged 18-30 years in good health. Some clones in this sample may be carry-over from other donors' samples. J is TRBJ2-7 and V is TRBV18, with D possibly matching TRBD1 (5 bases). The CDR3 coding sequence is TGTGCCAGCTCACCAGGGGCGTGGTACGAGCAGTACTTC. Translation: CASSPGAWYEQYF.